The present T cell receptor beta chain was sequenced within a study of PD-L1 blockade in urothelial cancer (dated by TCRdb to about 2017). A note on the overall study: Therapy was started at some point between 2013 and 2015 for all patients, and atezolizumab 1,200 mg was administered intravenously every 3 weeks. Pretreatment tumor samples, along with matched peripheral blood serially collected before and after atezolizumab treatment, were subjected to TCR sequencing. Pretreatment blood TCR-seq was available for about 27 patients, at least one posttreatment blood collection was obtained for approximately 25 patients, and tumor TCR-seq was available for approximately 25 patients. About 90% of the roughly 29 patients were identified as males with urothelial cancer of bladder origin, and a prior smoking history was reported by 18 of 29 patients. Blood samples were analyzed at 3 weeks after treatment start (second dose) and at 6 weeks after treatment start. Patients had an ECOG performance status of 0 or 1 and had received between 0 and 3 prior chemotherapy regimens. Whole exome sequencing and RNA sequencing of pretreatment tumors were performed alongside TCR sequencing in the same patients. Blood samples yielded a median of around 150,000 T cells and tens of thousands of unique TCRs, with median clonality approximately 0.08. Progression-free survival longer than 6 months counted as durable clinical benefit, and TCR features were additionally tested against both progression-free and overall survival. Nine or ten patients reached durable clinical benefit, while 20 patients did not. Somatic, immune and clinical correlates of response to PD-L1 blockade with atezolizumab in urothelial cancer were the focus of an exploratory multi-omic analysis. Beyond this particular receptor, the publication reports: Greater expansion of tumor-associated TCR clones in peripheral blood 3 weeks after the start of treatment was observed in patients with durable benefit (n of about 20, p = 0.022). Improved progression-free and overall survival was found to be associated with pretreatment peripheral blood TCR clonality below the median. Because the sample size was small (n ≈ 29) and many exploratory analyses were performed, the results are intended to be hypothesis-generating.

What this sample's time point label stands for: pretreatment peripheral blood. The cohort included about 29 patients with locally advanced or metastatic urothelial carcinoma who were treated at Memorial Sloan Kettering on a trial protocol. Peripheral blood mononuclear cells were collected from each patient pretreatment and during treatment, giving between 1 and 8 total time points per patient. The Qiagen DNeasy Blood extraction kit was used to purify genomic DNA from total PBMCs and tumor samples. Collected pretreatment and during treatment, PBMCs were isolated and stored as previously described. Synthetic TCR analog templates were spiked into each PCR so that absolute template abundance could be estimated from read counts. The immunoSEQ assay used bias-controlled V and J gene primers to amplify TCRbeta CDR3 regions from genomic DNA. Sequencing of rearranged TCRbeta segments was done at approximately 20X coverage. The paper's processing steps were these. Sequencing errors were corrected by clustering, and CDR3s were annotated against IMGT so that V, D and J genes could be assigned. Out-of-frame and stop-codon sequences were excluded, and only productive TCRbeta rearrangements were used in downstream analyses. Clonality was calculated as one minus the Shannon entropy normalized by the log of the number of unique productive sequences. Fisher's exact test with Benjamini-Hochberg correction, at a threshold of adjusted p below 0.01, was used to find clones that differed between time points or between blood and tumor. What TCRdb holds here is the immuneACCESS table cut down to in-frame rearrangements. Part of the clones is not present; checked against another copy, under half of the missing clones reflect an unresolved V gene, and the others are unexplained. D and trimming come from the DNA, and the V and J calls and clone size come from that table. This sample is represented by about 87,000 clones; about 83% of them were singletons. The ten largest account for over 2% of the sample.

The trim is 5 bases for V and 8 bases for J, with a gap of 16 bases between the germline ends. The CDR3 numbers 14 residues from cysteine through phenylalanine. The only DNA kept is the CDR3, 42 bases in frame from the first base. The germline V gene gives CDR1 as SGHAT and CDR2 as FQNNGV. This clone was seen once. It has no known antigen specificity. Per-base qualities were not stored, and no clone one base away is much larger. The sequence derives from a man aged 55-75 years with urothelial cancer. Recombination connected TRBV11-2 to TRBJ2-1; the D gene is perhaps TRBD1, on 7 matching bases. The material was PBMCs, obtained around atezolizumab (anti-PD-L1) treatment. At the DNA level, the sequence is TGTGCCAGCAGCCCAATCCAGGGGGGCTATGAGCAGTTCTTC. It translates as CASSPIQGGYEQFF.